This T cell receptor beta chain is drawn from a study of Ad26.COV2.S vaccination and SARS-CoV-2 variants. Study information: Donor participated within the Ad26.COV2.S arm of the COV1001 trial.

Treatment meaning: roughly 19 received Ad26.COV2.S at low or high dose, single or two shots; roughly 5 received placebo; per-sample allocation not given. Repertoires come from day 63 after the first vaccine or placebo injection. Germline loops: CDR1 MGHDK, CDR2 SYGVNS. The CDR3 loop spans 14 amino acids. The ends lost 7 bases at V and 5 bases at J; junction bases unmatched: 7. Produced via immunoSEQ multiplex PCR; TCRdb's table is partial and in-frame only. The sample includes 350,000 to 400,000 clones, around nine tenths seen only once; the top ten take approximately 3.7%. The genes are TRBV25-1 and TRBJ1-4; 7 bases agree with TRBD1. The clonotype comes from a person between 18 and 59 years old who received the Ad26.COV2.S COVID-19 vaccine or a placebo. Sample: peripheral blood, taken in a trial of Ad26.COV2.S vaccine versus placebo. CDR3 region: CASKADRRNEKLFF. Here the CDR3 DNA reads TGTGCCAGCAAGGCGGACAGGAGAAATGAAAAACTGTTTTTT.